This TCR beta chain was identified in a study of identifying expanded T cells in peripheral blood. For this clone: Its antigen remains unknown.

Findings of the study overall: Technical replicates showed roughly 1.2 changed clones; around two weeks roughly 18; four weeks 19. Approximately 2-week clone count variance significantly increased as total template count grew.

This table comes from immunoSEQ multiplex PCR, and its TCRdb copy is limited to in-frame clones, with some not included. Found here are approximately 75,000 clones, 85% to 90% of them singletons; the top ten hold roughly 3%. Collection occurred without any documented infections or immune events in donors. CDR3 length: 16 amino acids. The germline V gene encodes CDR1 LGHNA and CDR2 YNFKEQ. Trimming pared 0 bases from V and 3 bases from J, leaving 13 bases between. Sequencing used blood. This sequence originates from a person aged 18 to 75 in good health. The V call is TRBV4-2, the J call TRBJ2-3; D unclear. CDR3 in DNA: TGTGCCAGCAGCCAAGATCAGCTAGGTCGGACAGATACGCAGTATTTT. Protein sequence: CASSQDQLGRTDTQYF.